Shown below are 21 T cell receptor beta chains from a single sample sequenced in a study of blood T cell repertoires in COVID-19. Generated by immunoSEQ multiplex PCR, the TCRdb table keeps only in-frame clones and is missing some. In the table there are 30,000 to 40,000 clones, 80% of which are singletons. Sequencing input: peripheral blood. The source of these receptors is a woman in her 70s with acute or convalescent COVID-19.

The chain has TRBV10-3 and TRBJ2-1; 14 bases fit TRBD2. Trimming removed 11 bases from V and 10 bases from J; junction bases left unmatched: 7. CDR1 is ENHRY and CDR2 is SYGVKD in the germline V gene. This CDR3 spans 13 amino acids. The CDR3 region is CAVGLAGVREQFF. CDR3 in DNA: TGTGCCGTGGGACTAGCGGGAGTCAGAGAGCAGTTCTTC.

DNA of the CDR3: TGTGCCAGTAGCGCTAAGAGGGACAGTACCTCCTACGAGCAGTACTTC. Translation: CASSAKRDSTSYEQYF. The chain joins TRBV19 to TRBJ2-7; 7 nucleotides match TRBD1. Unmatched junction bases numbered 11, after V lost 6 bases and J lost 0 bases. The CDR3 is 16 amino acids. From germline, CDR1 is LNHDA and CDR2 SQIVND (reference sequence).

The V and J genes are TRBV19 and TRBJ1-1; TRBD1 matches at 8 bases. After removal of 10 bases from V and 1 base from J, the junction contained 5 bases not matched to a gene. Germline V lookup: CDR1 LNHDA, CDR2 SQIVND (reference sequence). The CDR3 extends over 13 amino acids. CDR3 DNA: TGTGCCACCGCCGGGACAGGGAACACTGAAGCTTTCTTT. Residues: CATAGTGNTEAFF.

The chain couples TRBV10-3 to TRBJ1-2, with 7 bases fitting TRBD1. Trimming cost V 4 bases and J 4 bases; bases outside gene matches: 12. The CDR3 length is 16 residues. Germline V CDR1 and CDR2: ENHRY, SYGVKD. The CDR3 DNA reads as TGTGCCATCAGTGGCCCTACCGGGACAGCCGGCTATGGCTACACCTTC. Protein product: CAISGPTGTAGYGYTF.

The chain carries TRBV19 and TRBJ2-5; TRBD1 aligns across 11 bases. With 4 bases clipped from V and 1 base from J, the junction kept 11 bases outside the gene matches. The CDR3 extends over 18 amino acids. Germline V gene data show CDR1 as LNHDA and CDR2 as SQIVND (reference sequence). The CDR3: CASSRSDRGPKLQETQYF. The CDR3 region has the DNA TGTGCCAGTAGTAGGTCGGACAGGGGGCCGAAACTCCAAGAGACCCAGTACTTC. The whole variable domain, filled in from reference TRBV19 and TRBJ2-5, reads DGGITQSPKYLFRKEGQNVTLSCEQNLNHDAMYWYRQDPGQGLRLIYYSQIVNDFQKGDIAEGYSVSREKKESFPLTVTSAQKNPTAFYLCASSRSDRGPKLQETQYFGPGTRLLVL.

Concerning this clone itself: One end of the junction fails to match germline, which may point to a read error. The chain's CDR3 is CATSLVEGQVVGNTIYF. In DNA, the CDR3 is TGTGCCACCAGTTTAGTAGAAGGTCAGGTGGTTGGAAACACCATATATTTT. This sequence joins TRBV28 and TRBJ1-3; D is uncertain. The CDR3 has 17 residues. Germline CDR1 is MDHEN and CDR2 is SYDVKM.

The CDR3 region has the DNA TGTGCCAGCAGTGAATCGGTTGGGAGAGCCGAGCAGTACTTC. Amino acid sequence: CASSESVGRAEQYF. The V and J genes are TRBV6-1 and TRBJ2-7, with D tentatively TRBD2 (5 bases). The CDR3 spans 14 residues. Trimming removed 2 bases from V and 6 bases from J, with 14 bases in between. Germline V gene data show CDR1 as MNHNS and CDR2 as SASEGT.

The chain is built from TRBV5-1 and TRBJ1-1, with D tentatively TRBD1 (5 bases). The CDR3 runs 13 residues. V gave up 0 bases and J gave up 3 bases, with 6 bases separating them. Germline assignment: CDR1 SGHRS and CDR2 YFSETQ. The DNA for the CDR3 is TGCGCCAGCAGCTTGGCCAGGGACACTGAAGCTTTCTTT. Translating gives CASSLARDTEAFF.

The DNA of the CDR3 is TGTGCCACCAGTGACGTGGGACAGGGGGGGAATGAGCAGTTCTTC. It specifies CATSDVGQGGNEQFF. The rearrangement uses TRBV24-1 and TRBJ2-1, with 11 bases aligning to TRBD1. This CDR3 has 15 amino acids. The ends lost 4 bases at V and 7 bases at J; junction bases unmatched: 5. The germline gives CDR1 KGHDR, CDR2 SFDVKD.

This sequence joins TRBV29-1 and TRBJ1-1, with 7 bases matching TRBD1. V lost 6 bases, J lost 6 bases, and 10 bases stayed unmatched. This CDR3 has 13 residues. Germline CDR1 reads SQVTM; CDR2 reads ANQGSEA. CDR3 region: CSVQGQAPAEAFF. The DNA of the CDR3 is TGCAGCGTCCAAGGACAGGCCCCCGCTGAAGCTTTCTTT. Using reference TRBV29-1 and TRBJ1-1 for the parts outside the CDR3, the full variable domain is SAVISQKPSRDICQRGTSLTIQCQVDSQVTMMFWYRQQPGQSLTLIATANQGSEATYESGFVIDKFPISRPNLTFSTLTVSNMSPEDSSIYLCSVQGQAPAEAFFGQGTRLTVV.

The CDR3 region has the DNA TGTGCCAGCAGCCAGTTCAGCGGGGCCGGCTACACCTTC. Translated: CASSQFSGAGYTF. The V call is TRBV6-5, the J call TRBJ1-2; D is perhaps TRBD1 (5 bases). V was clipped by 6 bases and J by 8 bases, with 16 bases between them. This CDR3 contains 13 residues. Germline V gives CDR1 MNHEY, CDR2 SVGAGI.

The chain combines TRBV3-1 (or the pseudogene TRBV3-2) with TRBJ2-1, with 8 bases aligning to TRBD1. J lost 2 bases, V lost 3 bases, and 3 bases had no gene match. Germline V CDR1 and CDR2: LGHDT, YNNKEL (reference sequence). The CDR3 extends over 15 amino acids. The CDR3 protein is CASSHTGGPYNEQFF. CDR3 DNA sequence: TGTGCCAGCAGCCATACAGGGGGTCCCTACAATGAGCAGTTCTTC.

The chain recombines TRBV27 with TRBJ2-7; 9 bases are shared with TRBD1. Trimming took 7 bases from V and 7 from J; bases not matched to a gene: 14. This CDR3 spans 15 amino acids. The V gene's germline CDR1 is MNHEY and CDR2 SMNVEV (reference sequence). This chain's CDR3 is CASKGRGQGVWEQYF. CDR3 nucleotide sequence: TGTGCCAGCAAGGGGAGGGGACAGGGAGTCTGGGAGCAGTACTTC.

CDR3 DNA: TGTGCCAGCAGTCTCCACGCTTCCGGGACTACGACAATTGGGCAGTTCTTC. This gives the protein CASSLHASGTTTIGQFF. This rearrangement joins TRBV2 to TRBJ2-1; 7 nucleotides agree with TRBD2. The CDR3 is 17 amino acids. J lost 12 bases, V lost 5 bases, and 22 bases had no gene match. Germline CDR1 is SNHLY and CDR2 is FYNNEI.

V and J are TRBV18 and TRBJ2-7; 8 nucleotides line up with TRBD1. The CDR3 extends over 15 amino acids. The V segment lost 4 bases and the J segment 2 bases; nucleotides outside the gene matches: 7. Germline values: CDR1 KGHSH, CDR2 LQKENI. In nucleotides, the CDR3 is TGTGCCAGCTCACTCGGACAGGGCGCCACCTACGAGCAGTACTTC. Translating gives CASSLGQGATYEQYF.

The chain is built from TRBV7-2 and TRBJ2-7, with 8 positions matching TRBD2. Trimming cost V 6 bases and J 6 bases; bases outside gene matches: 4. The germline gives CDR1 SGHTA, CDR2 FQGNSA. The CDR3 runs to 12 residues. CDR3 nucleotide sequence: TGTGCCAGCAGGACCGGACTAGCCGAGCAGTACTTC. As protein: CASRTGLAEQYF.

J is TRBJ2-5 and V is TRBV27, with D tentatively TRBD2 (5 bases). V was trimmed by 8 bases and J by 4 bases, leaving 23 bases between them. CDR1 is MNHEY and CDR2 is SMNVEV in the germline V gene (reference sequence). The CDR3 runs 16 residues. The CDR3 loop is CASRTSGSLLGETQYF. DNA of the CDR3: TGTGCCAGCCGTACATCGGGAAGTTTATTGGGAGAGACCCAGTACTTC.

The V and J genes are TRBV19 and TRBJ1-2; the D gene is possibly TRBD1 (6 bases). The germline V gene has CDR1 LNHDA and CDR2 SQIVND (reference sequence). V shed 6 bases and J shed 3 bases, with 14 bases lying between them. The CDR3 is 14 residues long. The CDR3 DNA reads as TGTGCCAGTAGAGAGGGGGGGTCTGACTATGGCTACACCTTC. Translation: CASREGGSDYGYTF. The full variable domain, with the rest looked up from reference TRBV19 and TRBJ1-2, is DGGITQSPKYLFRKEGQNVTLSCEQNLNHDAMYWYRQDPGQGLRLIYYSQIVNDFQKGDIAEGYSVSREKKESFPLTVTSAQKNPTAFYLCASREGGSDYGYTFGSGTRLTVV.

The rearrangement uses TRBV21-1 and TRBJ1-1. TRBV21-1 has pseudogene status. This CDR3 contains 17 residues. The CDR3 region is CASSKEIGEGMNTEAFF. The DNA for the CDR3 is TGTGCCAGCAGCAAAGAAATAGGCGAGGGCATGAACACTGAAGCTTTCTTT.

The chain has TRBV6-1 and TRBJ2-1, with 10 bases that match TRBD2. Unmatched junction bases numbered 6, after V lost 3 bases and J lost 7 bases. The CDR3 is made up of 15 amino acids. CDR1 and CDR2 (germline): MNHNS, SASEGT. The CDR3 bases are TGTGCCAGCAGTGACAGCGGGAGGGCCCTTAATGAGCAGTTCTTC. It encodes CASSDSGRALNEQFF.

This chain connects TRBV9 to TRBJ1-4; 7 nucleotides agree with TRBD1. CDR1 is SGDLS and CDR2 is YYNGEE in the germline V gene. The junction had 1 base not matched to a gene; V was cut back by 0 bases and J by 5 bases. This CDR3 has 14 amino acids. The CDR3 sequence is CASSVDRGNEKLFF. The CDR3, as DNA: TGTGCCAGCAGCGTAGACAGGGGAAATGAAAAACTGTTTTTT. The variable domain in full, completed from reference TRBV9 and TRBJ1-4, reads DSGVTQTPKHLITATGQRVTLRCSPRSGDLSVYWYQQSLDQGLQFLIQYYNGEERAKGNILERFSAQQFPDLHSELNLSSLELGDSALYFCASSVDRGNEKLFFGSGTQLSVL.